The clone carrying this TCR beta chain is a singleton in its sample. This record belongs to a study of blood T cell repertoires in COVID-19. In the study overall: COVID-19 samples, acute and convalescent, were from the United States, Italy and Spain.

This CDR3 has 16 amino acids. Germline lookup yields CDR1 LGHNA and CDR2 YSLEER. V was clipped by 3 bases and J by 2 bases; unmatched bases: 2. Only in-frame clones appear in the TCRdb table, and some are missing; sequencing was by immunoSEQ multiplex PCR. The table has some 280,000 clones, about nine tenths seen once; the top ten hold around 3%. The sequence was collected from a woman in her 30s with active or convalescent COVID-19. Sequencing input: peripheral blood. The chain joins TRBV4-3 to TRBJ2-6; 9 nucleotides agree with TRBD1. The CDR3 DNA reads TGCGCCAGCAGCCAGCGACAGGGGGCTGGGGCCAACGTCCTGACTTTC. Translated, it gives CASSQRQGAGANVLTF.